Listed below are T cell receptor beta chains from one sample, sequenced in a study of shared clonotypes between healthy human individuals. The protocol was immunoSEQ multiplex PCR, while the TCRdb copy is restricted to in-frame clones and leaves out a portion. The sample lists over a million clones, about 76% occurring once. The material sequenced was memory CD4+ T cells sorted from blood. Source of these receptors: a man between 18 and 35 years old in good health. The CDR3 runs from the conserved cysteine through the conserved F or W. Each record gives: D gene, CDR3 length, V gene, J gene, clone size, CDR3 protein. A D gene is named only where the DNA matches it firmly. A row's size may be missing; if present it is once, few, many or a size class.

.,15,TRBV14,TRBJ2-5,.,CASSQEGAQEETQYF
TRBD1,15,TRBV7-9,TRBJ1-1,.,CASSFPGQGDTEAFF
.,13,TRBV2,TRBJ1-5,.,CASGRGLNQPQHF
.,13,TRBV30,TRBJ2-3,few,CAWSVDSTDTQYF
.,16,TRBV1,TRBJ1-4,once,CTSSPRIRGPNEKLFF
.,11,TRBV7-7,TRBJ2-5,once,CASRFQTVRYF
.,18,TRBV19,TRBJ1-5,once,CASSIVGDRLYSNQPQHF
.,15,TRBV19,TRBJ2-6,many,CASSILRDGANVLTF
TRBD2,15,TRBV25-1,TRBJ2-7,.,CASSPSGAPGYEQYF
TRBD1,15,TRBV27,TRBJ2-7,.,CASTKGTGKTYEQYF
.,13,TRBV6-6,TRBJ1-2,.,CASMSLTDYGYTF
TRBD1,15,TRBV5-1,TRBJ1-5,.,CASSLGTANNQPQHF
.,12,TRBV7-2,TRBJ1-5,.,CASSLRGGPQHF
TRBD2,15,TRBV4-3,TRBJ2-7,.,CASSPFTSDSYEQYF
TRBD2,15,TRBV10-3,TRBJ2-2,.,CAISDLGGTSGELFF
.,14,TRBV14,TRBJ2-5,few,CASSQGTAVKTQYF
.,14,TRBV2,TRBJ2-5,.,CASTIGRRQETQYF